This record looks at one T cell receptor (beta chain) sequence and its context. No antigen is known for it. This entry belongs to a study of T-cell reconstitution after alpha-beta-depleted transplantation in children. Broader study findings: From newly produced T cells came most of the T-cell counts and diversity one year after transplant. Surviving thymic progenitors and recipient T cells were the source of high TCRbeta diversity at day 60 in some patients. The study reportedly traced alpha-beta T cells about two months after transplant to several hundred expanded graft clones.

This sample's TCRbeta library carried unique molecular identifier barcodes. TCRdb re-derived calls from the PCR reads in MiXCR, one entry per CDR3 protein. The table has around 230,000 distinct CDR3 sequences, over 15% seen once; the top ten hold about 39%. This clonotype was obtained from a male patient between 2 and 15 years old who had a stem cell transplant for acute lymphoblastic leukemia, so the T cells may come from the graft donor. The sample here was PBMCs, mostly from graft donor cells, taken 360 days after TCRalphabeta/CD19-depleted stem cell transplant.

This CDR3 is CATSTFLGNEQFF. The CDR3 DNA is TGTGCCACCAGCACCTTTTTAGGGAATGAGCAGTTCTTC. V usage is TRBV15 and J usage is TRBJ2-1; D gene uncertain. V lost 4 bases and J 7 bases, leaving 11 bases between the germline ends. This CDR3 is 13 amino acids long. Germline assignment: CDR1 LNHNV and CDR2 YYDKDF (reference sequence).